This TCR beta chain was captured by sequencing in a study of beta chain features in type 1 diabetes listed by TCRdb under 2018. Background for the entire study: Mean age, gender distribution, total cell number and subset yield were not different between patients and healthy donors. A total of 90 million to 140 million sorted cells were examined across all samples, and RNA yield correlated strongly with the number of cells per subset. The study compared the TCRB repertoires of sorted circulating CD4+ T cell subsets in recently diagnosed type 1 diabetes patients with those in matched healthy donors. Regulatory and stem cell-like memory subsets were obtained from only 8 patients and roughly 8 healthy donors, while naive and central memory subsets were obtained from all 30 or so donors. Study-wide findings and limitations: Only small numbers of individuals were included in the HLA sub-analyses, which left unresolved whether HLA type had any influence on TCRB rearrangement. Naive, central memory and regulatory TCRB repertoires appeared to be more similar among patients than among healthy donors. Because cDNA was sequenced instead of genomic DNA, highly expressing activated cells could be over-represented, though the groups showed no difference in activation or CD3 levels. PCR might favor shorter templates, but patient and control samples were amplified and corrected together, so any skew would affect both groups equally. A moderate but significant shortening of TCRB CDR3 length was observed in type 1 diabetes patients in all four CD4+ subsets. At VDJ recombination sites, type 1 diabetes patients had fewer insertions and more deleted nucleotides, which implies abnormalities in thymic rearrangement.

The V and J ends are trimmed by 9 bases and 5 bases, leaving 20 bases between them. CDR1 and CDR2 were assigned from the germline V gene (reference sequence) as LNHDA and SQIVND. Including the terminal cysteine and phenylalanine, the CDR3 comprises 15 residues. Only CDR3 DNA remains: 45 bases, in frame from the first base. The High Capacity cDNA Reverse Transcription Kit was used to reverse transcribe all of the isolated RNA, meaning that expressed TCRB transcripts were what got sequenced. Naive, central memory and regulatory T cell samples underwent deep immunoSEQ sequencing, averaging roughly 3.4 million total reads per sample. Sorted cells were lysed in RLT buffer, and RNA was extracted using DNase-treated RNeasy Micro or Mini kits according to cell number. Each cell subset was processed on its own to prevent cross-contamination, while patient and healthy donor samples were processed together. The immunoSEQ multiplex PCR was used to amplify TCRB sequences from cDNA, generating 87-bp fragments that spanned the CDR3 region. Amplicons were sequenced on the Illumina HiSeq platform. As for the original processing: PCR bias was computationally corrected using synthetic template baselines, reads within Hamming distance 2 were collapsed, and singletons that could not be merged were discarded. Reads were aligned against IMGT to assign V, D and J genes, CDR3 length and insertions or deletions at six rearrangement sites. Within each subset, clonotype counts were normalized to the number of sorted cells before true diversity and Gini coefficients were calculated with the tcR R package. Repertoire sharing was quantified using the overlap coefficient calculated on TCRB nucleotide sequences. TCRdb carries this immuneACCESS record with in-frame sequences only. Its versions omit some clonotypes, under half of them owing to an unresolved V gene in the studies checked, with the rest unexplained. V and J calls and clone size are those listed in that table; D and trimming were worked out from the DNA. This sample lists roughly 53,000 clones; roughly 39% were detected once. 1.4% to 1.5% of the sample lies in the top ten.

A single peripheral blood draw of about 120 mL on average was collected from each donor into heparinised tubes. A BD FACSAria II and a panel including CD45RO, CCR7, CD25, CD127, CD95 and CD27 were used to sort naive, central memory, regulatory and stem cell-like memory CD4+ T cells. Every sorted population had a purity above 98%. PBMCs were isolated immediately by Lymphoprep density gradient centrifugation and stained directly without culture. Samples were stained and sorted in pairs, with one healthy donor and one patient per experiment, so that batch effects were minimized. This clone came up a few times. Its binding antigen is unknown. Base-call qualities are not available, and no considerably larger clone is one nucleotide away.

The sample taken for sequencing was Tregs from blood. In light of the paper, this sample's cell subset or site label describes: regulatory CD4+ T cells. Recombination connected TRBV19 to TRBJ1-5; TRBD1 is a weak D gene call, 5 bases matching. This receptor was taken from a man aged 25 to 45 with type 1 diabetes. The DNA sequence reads TGTGCCAGCCAGGACCAGGGTGATCTTTATCAGCCCCAGCATTTT. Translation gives CASQDQGDLYQPQHF.